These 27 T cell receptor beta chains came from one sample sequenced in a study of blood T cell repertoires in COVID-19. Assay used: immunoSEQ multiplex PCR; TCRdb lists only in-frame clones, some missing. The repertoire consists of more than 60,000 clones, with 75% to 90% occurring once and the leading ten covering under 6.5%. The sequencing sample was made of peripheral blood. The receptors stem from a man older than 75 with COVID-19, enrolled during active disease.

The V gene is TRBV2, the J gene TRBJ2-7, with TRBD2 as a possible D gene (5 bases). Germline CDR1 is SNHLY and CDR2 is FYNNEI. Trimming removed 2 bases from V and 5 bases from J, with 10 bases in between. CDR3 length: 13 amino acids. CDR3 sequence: CASSELWRNEQYF. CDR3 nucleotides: TGTGCCAGCAGTGAATTATGGAGGAACGAGCAGTACTTC.

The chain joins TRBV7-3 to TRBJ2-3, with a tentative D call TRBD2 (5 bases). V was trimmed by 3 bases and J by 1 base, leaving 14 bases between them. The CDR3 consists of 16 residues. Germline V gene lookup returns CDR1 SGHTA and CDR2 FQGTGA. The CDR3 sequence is CASSFRGSRGTDTQYF. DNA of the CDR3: TGTGCCAGCAGCTTCCGGGGTAGTCGGGGCACAGATACGCAGTATTTT.

CDR3 residues: CASSPLAGGTDTQYF. CDR3 in DNA: TGCGCCAGCAGCCCTTTAGCGGGGGGCACAGATACGCAGTATTTT. The chain links TRBV5-1 to TRBJ2-3; 9 nucleotides agree with TRBD2. Germline V CDR1 and CDR2: SGHRS, YFSETQ. Trimming at V came to 4 bases and at J to 1 base, leaving 4 bases not matched to a gene. The CDR3 contains 15 residues.

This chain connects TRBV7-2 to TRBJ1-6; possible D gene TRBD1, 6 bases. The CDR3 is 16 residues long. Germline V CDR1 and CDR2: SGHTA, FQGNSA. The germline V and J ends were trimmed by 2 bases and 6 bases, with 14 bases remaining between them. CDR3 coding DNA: TGTGCCAGCAGCTTATTCCACGGGACACTTAATTCACCCCTCCACTTT. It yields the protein CASSLFHGTLNSPLHF.

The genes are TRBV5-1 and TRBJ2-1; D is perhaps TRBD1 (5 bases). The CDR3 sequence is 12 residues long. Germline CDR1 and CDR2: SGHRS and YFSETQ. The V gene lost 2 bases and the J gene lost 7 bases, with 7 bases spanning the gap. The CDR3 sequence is CASSFRGNEQFF. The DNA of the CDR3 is TGCGCCAGCAGCTTTAGGGGTAATGAGCAGTTCTTC.

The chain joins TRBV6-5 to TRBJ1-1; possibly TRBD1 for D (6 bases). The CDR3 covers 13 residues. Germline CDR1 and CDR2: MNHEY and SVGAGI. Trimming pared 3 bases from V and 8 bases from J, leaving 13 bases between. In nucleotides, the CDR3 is TGTGCCAGCAGTTATCCGGACAGCCCGGAAGCTTTCTTT. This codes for CASSYPDSPEAFF.

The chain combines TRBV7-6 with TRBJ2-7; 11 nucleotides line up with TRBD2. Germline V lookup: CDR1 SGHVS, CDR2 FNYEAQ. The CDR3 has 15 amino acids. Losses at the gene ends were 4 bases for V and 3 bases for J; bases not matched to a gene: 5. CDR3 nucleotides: TGTGCCAGCAGCTCCTTAGCGGGGGGGGGCTACGAGCAGTACTTC. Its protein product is CASSSLAGGGYEQYF.

CDR3 nucleotide sequence: TGCAGAGGACAGGGATTCTATGGCTACACCTTC. Amino acid sequence: CRGQGFYGYTF. The gene calls are TRBV20-1 and TRBJ1-2, with 8 bases aligning to TRBD1. Germline CDR1 and CDR2: DFQATT and SNEGSKA (reference sequence). CDR3 length: 11 residues.

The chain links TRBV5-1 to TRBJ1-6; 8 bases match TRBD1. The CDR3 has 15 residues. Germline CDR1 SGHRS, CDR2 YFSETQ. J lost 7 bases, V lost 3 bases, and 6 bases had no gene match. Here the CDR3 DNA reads TGCGCCAGCAGCTCGTCAGGGGACAGGAATTCACCCCTCCACTTT. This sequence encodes CASSSSGDRNSPLHF.

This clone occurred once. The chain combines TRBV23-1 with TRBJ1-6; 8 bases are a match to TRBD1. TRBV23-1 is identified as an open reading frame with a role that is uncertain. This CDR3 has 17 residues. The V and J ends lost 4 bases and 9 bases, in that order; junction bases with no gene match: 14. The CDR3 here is CASSRSRWGQEASPLHF. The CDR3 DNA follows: TGCGCCAGCAGTCGTTCGAGGTGGGGACAGGAAGCTTCACCCCTCCACTTT.

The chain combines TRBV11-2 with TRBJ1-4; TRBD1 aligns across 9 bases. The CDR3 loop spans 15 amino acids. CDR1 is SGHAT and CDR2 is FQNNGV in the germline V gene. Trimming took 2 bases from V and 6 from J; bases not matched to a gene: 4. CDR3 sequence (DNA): TGTGCCAGCAGCTTAAGAGGGACAGGGTATGAAAAACTGTTTTTT. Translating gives CASSLRGTGYEKLFF.

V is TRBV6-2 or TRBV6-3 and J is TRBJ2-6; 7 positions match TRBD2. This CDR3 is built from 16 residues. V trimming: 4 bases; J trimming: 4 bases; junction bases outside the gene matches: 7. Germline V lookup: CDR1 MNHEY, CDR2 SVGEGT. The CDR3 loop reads CASSSGGGHGANVLTF. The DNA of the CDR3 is TGTGCCAGCAGTTCTGGGGGAGGGCACGGGGCCAACGTCCTGACTTTC.

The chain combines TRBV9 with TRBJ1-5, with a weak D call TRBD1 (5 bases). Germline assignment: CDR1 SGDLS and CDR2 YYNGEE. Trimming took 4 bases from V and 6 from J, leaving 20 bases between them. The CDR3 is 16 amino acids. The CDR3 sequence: CASSPSGDQRVQPQHF. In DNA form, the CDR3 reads TGTGCCAGCAGCCCTAGCGGGGACCAAAGGGTTCAGCCCCAGCATTTT.

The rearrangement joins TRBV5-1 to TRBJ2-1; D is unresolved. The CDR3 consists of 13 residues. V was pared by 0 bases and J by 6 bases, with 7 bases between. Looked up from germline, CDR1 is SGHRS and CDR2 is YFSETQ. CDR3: CASSLEYPNEQFF. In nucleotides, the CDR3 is TGCGCCAGCAGCTTGGAATATCCCAATGAGCAGTTCTTC.

The chain's CDR3 is CASNFQGARNTEAFF. The CDR3 region has the DNA TGTGCCAGCAATTTTCAGGGGGCGCGGAACACTGAAGCTTTCTTT. The chain carries TRBV6-5 and TRBJ1-1; 8 positions match TRBD1. CDR3 length: 15 amino acids. Per the germline V gene, CDR1 is MNHEY and CDR2 is SVGAGI. J lost 1 base, V lost 7 bases, and 8 bases had no gene match.

The CDR3 loop reads CASSHGTASGNTIYF. The CDR3 nucleotides read TGCGCCAGCAGCCATGGGACAGCCTCTGGAAACACCATATATTTT. J is TRBJ1-3 and V is TRBV4-3; 7 bases are a match to TRBD1. V was clipped by 3 bases and J by 0 bases; unmatched bases: 2. Germline CDR1 is LGHNA and CDR2 is YSLEER. CDR3 size: 15 residues.

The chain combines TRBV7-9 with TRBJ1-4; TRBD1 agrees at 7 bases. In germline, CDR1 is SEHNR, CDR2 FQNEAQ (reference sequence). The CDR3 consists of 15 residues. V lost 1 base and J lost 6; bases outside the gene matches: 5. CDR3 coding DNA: TGTGCCAGCAGCTTAGTAGGGGGCTTTGATGAAAAACTGTTTTTT. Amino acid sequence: CASSLVGGFDEKLFF.

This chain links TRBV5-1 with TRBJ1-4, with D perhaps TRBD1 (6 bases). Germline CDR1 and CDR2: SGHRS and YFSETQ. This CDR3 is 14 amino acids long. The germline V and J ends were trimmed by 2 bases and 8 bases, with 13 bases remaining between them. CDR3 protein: CASSFWTAEEKLFF. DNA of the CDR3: TGCGCCAGCAGCTTCTGGACAGCCGAGGAAAAACTGTTTTTT.

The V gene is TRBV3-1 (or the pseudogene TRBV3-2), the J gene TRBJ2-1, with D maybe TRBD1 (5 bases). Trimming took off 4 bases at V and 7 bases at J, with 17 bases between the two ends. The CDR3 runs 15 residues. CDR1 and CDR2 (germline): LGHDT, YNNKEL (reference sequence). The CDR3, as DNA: TGTGCCAGCAGCCCGACAGACAAGCAGGGTAATGAGCAGTTCTTC. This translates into CASSPTDKQGNEQFF.

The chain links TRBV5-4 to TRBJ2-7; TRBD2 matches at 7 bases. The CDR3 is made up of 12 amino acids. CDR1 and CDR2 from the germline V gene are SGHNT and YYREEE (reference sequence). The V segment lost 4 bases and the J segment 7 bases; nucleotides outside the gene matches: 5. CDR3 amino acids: CASSTREGEQYF. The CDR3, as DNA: TGTGCCAGCAGCACTAGGGAGGGGGAGCAGTACTTC.

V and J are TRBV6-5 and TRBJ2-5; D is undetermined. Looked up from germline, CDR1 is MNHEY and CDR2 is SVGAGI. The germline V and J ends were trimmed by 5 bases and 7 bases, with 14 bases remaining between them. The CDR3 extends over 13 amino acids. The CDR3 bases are TGTGCCAGCAGTCCCGAGCCGAGGAGGACCCAGTACTTC. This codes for CASSPEPRRTQYF.

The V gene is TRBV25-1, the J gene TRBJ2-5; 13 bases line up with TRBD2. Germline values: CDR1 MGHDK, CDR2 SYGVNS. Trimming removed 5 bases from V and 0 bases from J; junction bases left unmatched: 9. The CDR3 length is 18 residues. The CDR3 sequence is CASSPRTSGGRYQETQYF. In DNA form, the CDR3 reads TGTGCCAGCAGTCCTAGGACTAGCGGGGGCCGGTACCAAGAGACCCAGTACTTC.

The CDR3 region is CASSSSGVKSYEQYF. CDR3 nucleotides: TGTGCCAGCAGCTCGAGCGGGGTGAAGTCCTACGAGCAGTACTTC. This chain connects TRBV5-4 to TRBJ2-7, with 7 bases aligning to TRBD2. The germline gives CDR1 SGHNT, CDR2 YYREEE (reference sequence). This CDR3 comprises 15 residues. V dropped 3 bases and J dropped 1; count of bases not matched to a gene: 7.

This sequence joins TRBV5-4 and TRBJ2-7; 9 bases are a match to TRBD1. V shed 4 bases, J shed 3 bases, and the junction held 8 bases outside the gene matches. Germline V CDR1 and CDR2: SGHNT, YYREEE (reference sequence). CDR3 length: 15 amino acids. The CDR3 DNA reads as TGTGCCAGCAGCGATAGGACAGGGGCCATCTACGAGCAGTACTTC. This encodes CASSDRTGAIYEQYF.

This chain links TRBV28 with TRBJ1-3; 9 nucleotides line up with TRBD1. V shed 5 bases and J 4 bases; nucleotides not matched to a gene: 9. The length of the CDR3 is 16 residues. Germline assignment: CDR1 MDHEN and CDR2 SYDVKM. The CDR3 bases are TGTGCCAGCAGTCCCCCACAGGGGGCAGTCGGAAACACCATATATTTT. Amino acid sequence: CASSPPQGAVGNTIYF.

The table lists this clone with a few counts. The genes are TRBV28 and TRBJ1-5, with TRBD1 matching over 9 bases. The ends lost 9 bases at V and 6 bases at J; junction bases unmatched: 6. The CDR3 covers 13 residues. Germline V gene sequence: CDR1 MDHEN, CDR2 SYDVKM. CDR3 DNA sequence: TGTGCCAGTCATACAGGGGGCGGTCAGCCCCAGCATTTT. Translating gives CASHTGGGQPQHF.

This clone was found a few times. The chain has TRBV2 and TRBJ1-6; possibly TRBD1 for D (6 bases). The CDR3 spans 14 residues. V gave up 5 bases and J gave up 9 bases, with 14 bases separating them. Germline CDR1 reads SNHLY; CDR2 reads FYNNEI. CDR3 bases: TGTGCCAGCAGTCCAACAGGGTGGACTTCACCCCTCCACTTT. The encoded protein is CASSPTGWTSPLHF.